This TCR beta chain comes out of a study of blood T cell repertoires in COVID-19. Study as a whole: There were acute and convalescent COVID-19 samples, and they came from the United States, Italy and Spain. PBMCs, B-cell-depleted T cells, or T cells provided the cDNA or gDNA that made up the material.

V lost 1 base, J lost 2 bases, and 14 bases lay in between. The length of the CDR3 is 16 residues. The V gene's germline CDR1 is SGHDT and CDR2 YYEEEE. As originally analysed: For nucleated cells, counts were estimated from reference gene primer amplification. This table comes from immunoSEQ multiplex PCR, and its TCRdb copy is limited to in-frame clones, with some not included. V and J calls plus clone size are reproduced from that table; the DNA served to infer D and trimming. This sample has 130,000 to 150,000 clones, with approximately 86% found just once. The V call is TRBV5-6, the J call TRBJ2-3, with D perhaps TRBD2 (6 bases). The source of this sequence is a man aged 65 to 85 with acute or convalescent COVID-19. Sequencing input: peripheral blood. CDR3 DNA: TGTGCCAGCAGCTTGTCCGGGAGTCCTATCACAGATACGCAGTATTTT. Encoded protein: CASSLSGSPITDTQYF.